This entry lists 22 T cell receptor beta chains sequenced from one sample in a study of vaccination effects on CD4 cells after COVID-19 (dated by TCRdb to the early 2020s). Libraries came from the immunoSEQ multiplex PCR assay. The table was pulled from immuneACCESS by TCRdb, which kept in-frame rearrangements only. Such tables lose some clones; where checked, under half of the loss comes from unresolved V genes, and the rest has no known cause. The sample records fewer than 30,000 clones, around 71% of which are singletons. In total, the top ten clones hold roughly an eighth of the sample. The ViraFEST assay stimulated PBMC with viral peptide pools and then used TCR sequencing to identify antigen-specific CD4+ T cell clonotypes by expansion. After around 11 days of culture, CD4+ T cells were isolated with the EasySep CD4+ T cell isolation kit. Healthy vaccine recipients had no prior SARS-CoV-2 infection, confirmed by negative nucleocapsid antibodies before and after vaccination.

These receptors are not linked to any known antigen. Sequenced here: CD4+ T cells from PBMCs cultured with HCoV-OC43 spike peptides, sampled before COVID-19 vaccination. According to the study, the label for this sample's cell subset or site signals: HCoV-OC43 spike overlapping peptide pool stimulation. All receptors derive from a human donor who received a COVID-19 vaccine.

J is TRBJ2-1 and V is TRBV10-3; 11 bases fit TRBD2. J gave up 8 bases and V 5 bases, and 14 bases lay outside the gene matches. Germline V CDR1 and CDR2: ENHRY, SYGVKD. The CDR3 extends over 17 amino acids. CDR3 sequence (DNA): TGTGCCATCAGTTCCACCTCCACTAGCGGGGGTGGCTATGAGCAGTTCTTC. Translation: CAISSTSTSGGGYEQFF.

The CDR3 bases are TGTGCCAGCAGGAAAGGAGGCACAAACTCCTACGAGCAGTACTTC. Translating gives CASRKGGTNSYEQYF. The V gene is TRBV3-1 (or the pseudogene TRBV3-2), the J gene TRBJ2-7; a weak D match, TRBD2 (5 bases). CDR1 and CDR2 from the germline V gene are LGHDT and YNNKEL (reference sequence). The CDR3 is 15 amino acids. Trimming took 6 bases from V and 0 from J, leaving 15 bases between them.

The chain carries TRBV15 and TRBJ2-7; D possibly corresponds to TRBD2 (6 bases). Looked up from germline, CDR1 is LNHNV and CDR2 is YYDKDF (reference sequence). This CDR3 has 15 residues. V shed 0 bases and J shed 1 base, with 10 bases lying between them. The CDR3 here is CATSRELGRSYEQYF. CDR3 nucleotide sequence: TGTGCCACCAGCAGAGAATTAGGGAGGTCCTACGAGCAGTACTTC.

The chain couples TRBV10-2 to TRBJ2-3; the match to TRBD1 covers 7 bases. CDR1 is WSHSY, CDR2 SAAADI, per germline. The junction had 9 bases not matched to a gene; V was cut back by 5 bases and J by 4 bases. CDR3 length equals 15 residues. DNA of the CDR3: TGCGCCAGCAGTAAAGGACAGGCCGGGGCAGATACGCAGTATTTT. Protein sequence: CASSKGQAGADTQYF.

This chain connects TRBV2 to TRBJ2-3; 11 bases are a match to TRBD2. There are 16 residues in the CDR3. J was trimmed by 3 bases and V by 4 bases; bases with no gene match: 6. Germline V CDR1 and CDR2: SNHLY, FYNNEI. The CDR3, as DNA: TGTGCCAGCAGTGTTGATAGCGGGGGGGCGACAGATACGCAGTATTTT. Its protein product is CASSVDSGGATDTQYF. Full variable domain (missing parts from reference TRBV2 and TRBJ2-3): EPEVTQTPSHQVTQMGQEVILRCVPISNHLYFYWYRQILGQKVEFLVSFYNNEISEKSEIFDDQFSVERPDGSNFTLKIRSTKLEDSAMYFCASSVDSGGATDTQYFGPGTRLTVL.

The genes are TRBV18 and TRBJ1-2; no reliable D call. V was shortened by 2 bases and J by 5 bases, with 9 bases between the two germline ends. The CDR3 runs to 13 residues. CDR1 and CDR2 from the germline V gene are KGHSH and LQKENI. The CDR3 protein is CASSPDTRYGYTF. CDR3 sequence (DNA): TGTGCCAGCTCACCAGATACCAGATATGGCTACACCTTC.

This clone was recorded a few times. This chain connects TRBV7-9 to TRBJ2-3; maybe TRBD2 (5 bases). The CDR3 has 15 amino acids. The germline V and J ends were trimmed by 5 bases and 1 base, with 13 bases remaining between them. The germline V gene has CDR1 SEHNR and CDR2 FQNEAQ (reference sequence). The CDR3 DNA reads TGTGCCAGCAGCCTCGACTACTTCGGCACAGATACGCAGTATTTT. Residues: CASSLDYFGTDTQYF. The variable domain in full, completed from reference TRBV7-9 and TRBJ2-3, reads DTGVSQNPRHKITKRGQNVTFRCDPISEHNRLYWYRQTLGQGPEFLTYFQNEAQLEKSRLLSDRFSAERPKGSFSTLEIQRTEQGDSAMYLCASSLDYFGTDTQYFGPGTRLTVL.

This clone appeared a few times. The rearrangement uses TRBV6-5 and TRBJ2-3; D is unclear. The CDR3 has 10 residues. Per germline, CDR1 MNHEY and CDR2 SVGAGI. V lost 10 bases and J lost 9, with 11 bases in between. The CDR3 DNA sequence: TGTGCCATTCTAGACGGGACGCAGTATTTT. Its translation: CAILDGTQYF.

In nucleotides, the CDR3 is TGTGCCAGCAGTAAAATCATGGGGCAGGATGAGCAGTTCTTC. Amino acid sequence: CASSKIMGQDEQFF. The chain uses TRBV25-1 and TRBJ2-1, with D tentatively TRBD1 (5 bases). From germline, CDR1 is MGHDK and CDR2 SYGVNS. The ends were cut back, 5 bases at V and 8 bases at J, with 16 bases in the middle. The CDR3 contains 14 residues.

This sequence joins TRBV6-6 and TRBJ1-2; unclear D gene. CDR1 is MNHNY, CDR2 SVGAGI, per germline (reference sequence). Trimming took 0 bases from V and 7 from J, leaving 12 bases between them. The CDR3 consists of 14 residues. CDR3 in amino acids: CASSYSSSDRGYTF. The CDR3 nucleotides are TGTGCCAGCAGTTACTCGAGTTCTGATCGTGGCTACACCTTC.

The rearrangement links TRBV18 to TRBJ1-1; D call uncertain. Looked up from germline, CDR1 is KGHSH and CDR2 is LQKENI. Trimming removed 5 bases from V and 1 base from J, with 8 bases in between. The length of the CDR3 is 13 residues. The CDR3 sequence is CASSLAPNTEAFF. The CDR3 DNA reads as TGTGCCAGCTCATTGGCGCCGAACACTGAAGCTTTCTTT.

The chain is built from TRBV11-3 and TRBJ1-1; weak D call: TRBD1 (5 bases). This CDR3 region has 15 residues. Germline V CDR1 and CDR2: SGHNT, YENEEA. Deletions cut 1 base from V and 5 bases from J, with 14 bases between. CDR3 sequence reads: CASSLGDAGGTEAFF. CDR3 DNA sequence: TGTGCCAGCAGCTTAGGGGACGCGGGGGGAACTGAAGCTTTCTTT.

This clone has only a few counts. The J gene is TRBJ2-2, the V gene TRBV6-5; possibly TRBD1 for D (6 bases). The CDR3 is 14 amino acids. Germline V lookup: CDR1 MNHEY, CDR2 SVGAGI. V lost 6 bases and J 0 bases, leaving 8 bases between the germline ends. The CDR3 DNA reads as TGTGCCAGCAGGGACAGAGCGAACACCGGGGAGCTGTTTTTT. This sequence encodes CASRDRANTGELFF.

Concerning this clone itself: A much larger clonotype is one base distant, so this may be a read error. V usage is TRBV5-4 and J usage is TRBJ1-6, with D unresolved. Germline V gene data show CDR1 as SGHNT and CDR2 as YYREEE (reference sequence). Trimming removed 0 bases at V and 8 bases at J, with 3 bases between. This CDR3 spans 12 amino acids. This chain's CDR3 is CASSLDDSPLHF. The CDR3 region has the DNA TGTGCCAGCAGCTTGGACGATTCACCCCTCCACTTT.

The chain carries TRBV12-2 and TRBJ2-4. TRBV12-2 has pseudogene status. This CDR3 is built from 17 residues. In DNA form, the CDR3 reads TGTGCAAGTCGCTTAAGATTTAGGATTCGGGCCAAAAACATTCAGTACTTC. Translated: CASRLRFRIRAKNIQYF.

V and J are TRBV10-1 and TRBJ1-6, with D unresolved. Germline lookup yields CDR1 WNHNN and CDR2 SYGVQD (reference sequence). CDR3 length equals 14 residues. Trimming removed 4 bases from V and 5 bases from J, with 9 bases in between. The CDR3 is CASSVSRNNSPLHF. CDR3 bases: TGCGCCAGCAGTGTGTCGCGGAATAATTCACCCCTCCACTTT.

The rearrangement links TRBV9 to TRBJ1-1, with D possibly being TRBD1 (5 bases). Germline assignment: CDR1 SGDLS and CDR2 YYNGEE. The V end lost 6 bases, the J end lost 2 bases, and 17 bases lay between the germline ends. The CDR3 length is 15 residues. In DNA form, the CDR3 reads TGTGCCAGCATTTTGAGAGACAGAGGTAACACTGAAGCTTTCTTT. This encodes CASILRDRGNTEAFF.

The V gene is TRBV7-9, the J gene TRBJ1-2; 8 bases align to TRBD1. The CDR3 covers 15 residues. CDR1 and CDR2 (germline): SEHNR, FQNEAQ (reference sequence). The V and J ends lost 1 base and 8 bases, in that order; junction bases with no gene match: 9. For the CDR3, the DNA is TGTGCCAGCAGCTTAGATGGACAGGGCTACGGCGGCTACACCTTC. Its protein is CASSLDGQGYGGYTF.

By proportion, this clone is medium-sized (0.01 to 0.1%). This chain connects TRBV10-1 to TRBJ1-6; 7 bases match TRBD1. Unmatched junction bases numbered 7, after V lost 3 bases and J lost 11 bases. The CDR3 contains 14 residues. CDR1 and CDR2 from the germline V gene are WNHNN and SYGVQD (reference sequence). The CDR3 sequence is CASSDGQEVAPLHF. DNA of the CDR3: TGCGCCAGCAGTGACGGACAGGAGGTCGCACCCCTCCACTTT.

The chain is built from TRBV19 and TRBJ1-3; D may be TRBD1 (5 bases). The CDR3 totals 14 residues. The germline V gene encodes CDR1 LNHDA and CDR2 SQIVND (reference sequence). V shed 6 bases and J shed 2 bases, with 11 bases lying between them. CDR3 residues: CASSPLGAGNTIYF. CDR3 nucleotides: TGTGCCAGTAGCCCTCTGGGGGCTGGAAACACCATATATTTT.

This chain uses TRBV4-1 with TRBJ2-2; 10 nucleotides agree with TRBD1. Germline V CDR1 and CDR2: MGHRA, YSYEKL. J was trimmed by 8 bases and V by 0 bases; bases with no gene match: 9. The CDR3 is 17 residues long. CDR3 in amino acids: CASSQDGTGVLLGELFF. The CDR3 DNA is TGCGCCAGCAGCCAAGATGGGACAGGGGTCTTGTTGGGGGAGCTGTTTTTT.

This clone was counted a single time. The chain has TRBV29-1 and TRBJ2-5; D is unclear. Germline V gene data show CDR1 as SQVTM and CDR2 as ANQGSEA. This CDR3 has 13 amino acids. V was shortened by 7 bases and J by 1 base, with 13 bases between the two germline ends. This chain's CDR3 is CSAHSGSQETQYF. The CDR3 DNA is TGCAGCGCCCACTCGGGCAGCCAAGAGACCCAGTACTTC.